Sequencing of this T cell receptor (beta chain) was carried out in a study of lymphopenia after photon versus proton radiotherapy. Whole-study findings and limits: After the lymphocyte nadir, photon-treated repertoires showed oligoclonal expansion, especially of CD8+ Temra cells.

TCRdb keeps only in-frame clones here, not all; method: immunoSEQ multiplex PCR. Of roughly 16,000 clones in the sample, about nine tenths were seen once. The germline V and J ends were trimmed by 3 bases and 5 bases, with 11 bases remaining between them. Germline V gives CDR1 MNHNS, CDR2 SASEGT. The CDR3 has 14 amino acids. A single count supports this clone. Its antigen is undetermined. This sequence joins TRBV6-1 and TRBJ1-5, with D unresolved. The sample in question was peripheral blood, obtained from a patient treated with proton-based radiotherapy. This TCR came from a man between 65 and 80 years old with pancreatic cancer. CDR3 in amino acids: CASSDIPAYQPQHF. CDR3 DNA: TGTGCCAGCAGTGATATCCCAGCGTATCAGCCCCAGCATTTT.